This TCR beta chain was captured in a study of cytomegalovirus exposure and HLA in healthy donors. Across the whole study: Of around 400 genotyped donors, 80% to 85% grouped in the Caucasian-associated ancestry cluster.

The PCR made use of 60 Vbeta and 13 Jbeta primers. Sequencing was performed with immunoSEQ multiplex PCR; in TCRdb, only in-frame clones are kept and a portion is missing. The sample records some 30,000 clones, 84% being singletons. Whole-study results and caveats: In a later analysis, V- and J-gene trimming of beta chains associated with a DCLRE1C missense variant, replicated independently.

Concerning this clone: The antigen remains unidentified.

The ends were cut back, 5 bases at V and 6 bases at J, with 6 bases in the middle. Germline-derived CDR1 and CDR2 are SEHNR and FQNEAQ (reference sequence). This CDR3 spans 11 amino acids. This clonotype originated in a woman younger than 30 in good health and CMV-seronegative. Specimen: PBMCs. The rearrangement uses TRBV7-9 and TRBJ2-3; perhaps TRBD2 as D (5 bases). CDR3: CASSKRDTQYF. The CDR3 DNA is TGTGCCAGCAGCAAGCGGGATACGCAGTATTTT.